This T cell receptor (beta chain) derives from a study of blood T cell repertoires in COVID-19. Background on the study: Whether acute or convalescent, the COVID-19 samples came from the United States, Italy and Spain.

Seattle patient enrollment occurred during active infection, with longitudinal follow-up thereafter. Germline CDR1 and CDR2: SGHVT and SQSDAQ. V lost 4 bases, J lost 1 base, and 10 bases stayed unmatched. The CDR3 has 17 residues. In the original processing: Reference gene primers were amplified, and this amplification served to estimate nucleated cell counts. Produced via immunoSEQ multiplex PCR; TCRdb's table is partial and in-frame only. From that table come the V and J calls and clone size; the DNA was used to work out D and trimming. The sample has about 92,000 clones, around 88% seen once; the top ten hold 15% to 20%.

The TCR originated in a woman in her sixties with COVID-19, enrolled during active disease. The V and J genes are TRBV7-4 and TRBJ1-5; 7 bases map to TRBD1. Source material: peripheral blood. CDR3 DNA: TGTGCCAGCAGCTACTCCCCGGCAGGGGGGAGCAATCAGCCCCAGCATTTT. Its protein is CASSYSPAGGSNQPQHF.